The present T cell receptor beta chain was sequenced within a study of T cell repertoires in cytomegalovirus infection. Background on the study: Shared public TCR beta signatures pointed to both CMV infection and a matching HLA type.

This CDR3 is 16 amino acids long. V lost 1 base to trimming and J lost 4 bases; unmatched junction nucleotides: 8. Germline values: CDR1 SGHTA, CDR2 FQGNSA. TCRdb reprocessed the reads with MiXCR, giving one entry per CDR3 protein. The table records hundreds of thousands of distinct CDR3 sequences, approximately 18% of them present only once. The sample holds many counts of this clonotype. Its antigen is currently unknown. Findings and limits, study-wide: What dominated the ex vivo response were HLA-C-restricted CMV-specific TCR beta clonotypes. Individuals carrying CMV plus the relevant HLA were identified by cumulative frequency of public TCR beta families.

The receptor's source is a human donor in good health (CMV status not recorded). Some clones in this sample may be carry-over from other donors' samples. The chain has TRBV7-2 and TRBJ2-5; 8 bases agree with TRBD1. The source material was PBMCs. DNA of the CDR3: TGTGCCAGCAGCTTAGATTCGGCAGGGGGCGGAGAGACCCAGTACTTC. It yields the protein CASSLDSAGGGETQYF.